Shown below are 32 T cell receptor beta chains from a single sample sequenced in a study of CD8+CD57+ T cells in acquired aplastic anemia. It was genomic DNA that served as the template for profiling TCR beta VDJ and CDR3. One entry per CDR3 protein, called by TCRdb with MiXCR from the reads. The data show over 250,000 distinct CDR3 sequences, around three fifths seen once. Sequencing involved patients with CD8+CD57+ cell expansion previously shown by flow cytometry. Sequenced input: sorted CD4+, CD8+, or CD8+CD57+ T cells (not recorded which) from PBMCs. These receptors all come from a human donor with aplastic anemia.

CDR3 amino acids: CASSFSGRAWDEQFF. The CDR3, as DNA: TGTGCCAGCAGCTTCAGCGGGAGGGCCTGGGATGAGCAGTTCTTC. V gene TRBV7-9 combines with J gene TRBJ2-1; 10 bases agree with TRBD2. V dropped 3 bases and J dropped 8; count of bases not matched to a gene: 7. In germline, CDR1 is SEHNR, CDR2 FQNEAQ (reference sequence). The CDR3 contains 15 residues.

This clonotype appeared once. V usage is TRBV7-8 and J usage is TRBJ2-3; TRBD2 aligns across 10 bases. The germline CDR1 and CDR2 sequences are SGHVS and FQNEAQ. V dropped 0 bases and J dropped 6; count of bases not matched to a gene: 0. The CDR3 runs 14 residues. As DNA, the CDR3 is TGTGCCAGCAGCTTAGCGACTAGCGGGGATACGCAGTATTTT. This translates into CASSLATSGDTQYF.

There are a few counts of this clonotype. The genes are TRBV29-1 and TRBJ2-5; possible D gene TRBD1, 5 bases. Trimming pared 2 bases from V and 5 bases from J, leaving 15 bases between. In germline, CDR1 is SQVTM, CDR2 ANQGSEA. This CDR3 comprises 14 residues. CDR3 sequence (DNA): TGCAGCGTTGAACCTGCCAGGGCGGTGGAGACCCAGTACTTC. This gives the protein CSVEPARAVETQYF.

This rearrangement joins TRBV6-4 to TRBJ2-3, with TRBD1 matching over 11 bases. The V segment lost 3 bases and the J segment 4 bases; nucleotides outside the gene matches: 0. CDR3 length: 14 residues. CDR1 and CDR2 (germline): MRHNA, SNTAGT. The CDR3 loop is CASSEGQGADTQYF. The CDR3 coding sequence is TGTGCCAGCAGTGAGGGACAGGGGGCAGATACGCAGTATTTT.

This clonotype was counted at least ten times. The chain uses TRBV2 and TRBJ1-2; D perhaps matches TRBD1 (5 bases). The CDR3 consists of 14 residues. From germline, CDR1 is SNHLY and CDR2 FYNNEI. Trimming removed 3 bases at V and 4 bases at J, with 12 bases between. For the CDR3, the DNA is TGTGCCAGCAGTGAGGGGCAGACAGCCTATGGCTACACCTTC. Protein product: CASSEGQTAYGYTF.

The chain recombines TRBV7-3 with TRBJ2-5; 7 nucleotides align to TRBD1. The CDR3 spans 15 residues. From germline, CDR1 is SGHTA and CDR2 FQGTGA. V lost 3 bases and J lost 5; bases outside the gene matches: 9. The CDR3 nucleotides read TGTGCCAGCAGCTTTGCGACAGGGCTCCGGGAGACCCAGTACTTC. Translation gives CASSFATGLRETQYF.

This sequence joins TRBV19 and TRBJ1-5, with a tentative D call TRBD1 (5 bases). The V gene lost 9 bases and the J gene lost 3 bases, with 12 bases spanning the gap. The CDR3 has 13 amino acids. Germline V gene sequence: CDR1 LNHDA, CDR2 SQIVND (reference sequence). The CDR3 protein is CASGGGFNQPQHF. The CDR3 DNA sequence: TGTGCCAGCGGGGGAGGGTTCAATCAGCCCCAGCATTTT.

This clonotype was picked up many times. The chain recombines TRBV2 with TRBJ1-5; D gene ambiguous. The CDR3 is 14 residues long. Germline V gene sequence: CDR1 SNHLY, CDR2 FYNNEI. V was clipped by 2 bases and J by 14 bases, with 19 bases between them. The CDR3 DNA reads TGTGCCAGCAGTGAATCCCTTGGAGGAGGAGAAGAGCATTTT. Translated, it gives CASSESLGGGEEHF.

This clonotype was observed at least ten times. This sequence joins TRBV6-1 and TRBJ2-1; D possibly corresponds to TRBD2 (5 bases). This CDR3 spans 15 amino acids. V was pared by 1 base and J by 7 bases, with 14 bases between. Germline CDR1 and CDR2: MNHNS and SASEGT. Here the CDR3 reads CASSEGSAGRNEQFF. In DNA, the CDR3 is TGTGCCAGCAGTGAAGGATCGGCGGGCCGAAATGAGCAGTTCTTC.

V gene TRBV20-1 combines with J gene TRBJ1-1; TRBD1 is a possible D gene (5 bases). The germline gives CDR1 DFQATT, CDR2 SNEGSKA (reference sequence). This CDR3 has 16 amino acids. Deletions cut 3 bases from V and 5 bases from J, with 22 bases between. CDR3 in amino acids: CSARQHTGVTGTEAFF. In DNA, the CDR3 is TGCAGTGCTAGGCAGCACACGGGGGTGACGGGGACTGAAGCTTTCTTT.

Many counts were recorded for this clonotype. The chain has TRBV7-9 and TRBJ1-2; D possibly corresponds to TRBD1 (5 bases). Trimming removed 1 base at V and 5 bases at J, with 14 bases between. The CDR3 consists of 15 residues. Germline-derived CDR1 and CDR2 are SEHNR and FQNEAQ (reference sequence). CDR3 DNA sequence: TGTGCCAGCAGCTTAGGGGGCACGACCGGGTATGGCTACACCTTC. It specifies CASSLGGTTGYGYTF.

The chain recombines TRBV20-1 with TRBJ1-2, with a possible D match to TRBD1 (6 bases). Per the germline V gene, CDR1 is DFQATT and CDR2 is SNEGSKA (reference sequence). This CDR3 comprises 14 residues. V was cut by 5 bases and J by 8 bases, with 21 bases left in between. CDR3: CSAGQTGLTEGYTF. CDR3 coding DNA: TGCAGTGCTGGACAGACAGGCTTAACGGAGGGCTACACCTTC.

In this sample, this clonotype turned up a few times. For the CDR3, the DNA is TGCAGCGTTGGACAGGGGTCCTACGAGCAGTACTTC. This encodes CSVGQGSYEQYF. The V gene is TRBV29-1, the J gene TRBJ2-7, with 8 bases matching TRBD1. CDR1 SQVTM and CDR2 ANQGSEA come from the germline V gene. CDR3 length equals 12 residues. The V segment lost 4 bases and the J segment 1 base; nucleotides outside the gene matches: 0.

This clonotype turned up a few times. A read error may explain this, as a much larger clone is one base away. The rearrangement links TRBV5-1 to TRBJ2-1; D is perhaps TRBD1 or TRBD2 (5 bases each). The germline CDR1 and CDR2 sequences are SGHRS and YFSETQ. This CDR3 comprises 15 residues. Trimming removed 4 bases at V and 9 bases at J, with 20 bases between. The CDR3 coding sequence is TGCGCCAGCAGCCTGGGACGATATCTAAACAGTGAGCAGTTCTTC. It codes for CASSLGRYLNSEQFF.

This clonotype has just a few counts. An end of the junction does not agree with germline; a read error may underlie this. This sequence joins TRBV7-7 and TRBJ2-7; no definite D call. Germline lookup yields CDR1 SSHAT and CDR2 FNYEAQ (reference sequence). This CDR3 region has 14 residues. The CDR3 DNA is TGTGCTAGCAGCTTAGGACGAAGCTCCTACGAGCAGTACTTC. Its protein product is CASSLGRSSYEQYF.

Note on this clonotype: This clone may be a read error of a much larger clone one base away. V usage is TRBV25-1 and J usage is TRBJ2-1; D is possibly TRBD2 (6 bases). This CDR3 comprises 16 residues. With 6 bases removed from V and 8 bases from J, the gap between germline ends came to 23 bases. Germline CDR1 and CDR2: MGHDK and SYGVNS. CDR3 protein: CASSSSSAISYDEQFF. The CDR3, as DNA: TGTGCCAGCAGCTCCTCTAGCGCCATTTCATACGATGAGCAGTTCTTC.

This rearrangement joins TRBV9 to TRBJ1-2, with TRBD1 matching 9 bases. This CDR3 is built from 14 residues. V gave up 4 bases and J gave up 8 bases; unmatched junction bases: 9. Germline V gives CDR1 SGDLS, CDR2 YYNGEE. For the CDR3, the DNA is TGTGCCAGCAGCCCCGACGGGACAGGGTTAGGCTACACCTTC. This codes for CASSPDGTGLGYTF.

The V and J genes are TRBV9 and TRBJ2-7, with D perhaps TRBD2 (6 bases). This CDR3 comprises 16 residues. Germline V gene sequence: CDR1 SGDLS, CDR2 YYNGEE. V gave up 0 bases and J gave up 5 bases, with 18 bases separating them. The CDR3 region is CASSVAVWEGEDEQYF. In DNA form, the CDR3 reads TGTGCCAGCAGCGTAGCGGTATGGGAAGGGGAGGACGAGCAGTACTTC.

Ten or more counts support this clonotype. The genes are TRBV15 and TRBJ1-2, with D maybe TRBD1 (5 bases). V lost 4 bases and J lost 4, with 13 bases in between. Germline V lookup: CDR1 LNHNV, CDR2 YYDKDF (reference sequence). The CDR3 spans 14 residues. CDR3 residues: CATSMASTGYGYTF. The CDR3 region has the DNA TGTGCCACCAGCATGGCCTCAACAGGCTATGGCTACACCTTC.

This clonotype was picked up a small number of times. The chain joins TRBV9 to TRBJ2-7; D remains unclear. CDR1 is SGDLS, CDR2 YYNGEE, per germline. The CDR3 covers 13 residues. V lost 0 bases, J lost 3 bases, and 7 bases lay in between. The CDR3 sequence: CASSVAPNYEQYF. CDR3 nucleotide sequence: TGTGCCAGCAGCGTAGCCCCCAACTACGAGCAGTACTTC.

This clonotype was recorded a few times. The chain links TRBV10-3 to TRBJ2-5; D might be TRBD1 (6 bases). Trimming took off 2 bases at V and 5 bases at J, with 15 bases between the two ends. The germline gives CDR1 ENHRY, CDR2 SYGVKD. The CDR3 extends over 15 amino acids. The CDR3 DNA reads as TGTGCCATCAGTGAGGCAGGGGCGGCGGAGGAGACCCAGTACTTC. This translates into CAISEAGAAEETQYF.

In its sample, this clonotype was seen many times. The chain couples TRBV6-5 to TRBJ1-5; D not resolved. Germline V lookup: CDR1 MNHEY, CDR2 SVGAGI. CDR3 length equals 14 residues. V gave up 3 bases and J gave up 3 bases, with 9 bases separating them. The CDR3 reads CASSYSLNNQPQHF. In DNA form, the CDR3 reads TGTGCCAGCAGTTATAGCCTCAACAATCAGCCCCAGCATTTT.

V usage is TRBV25-1 and J usage is TRBJ2-5; the match to TRBD2 covers 14 bases. J was trimmed by 5 bases and V by 6 bases; bases with no gene match: 8. The CDR3 length is 16 residues. Germline-derived CDR1 and CDR2 are MGHDK and SYGVNS. CDR3 region: CASSPGTSGRGETQYF. For the CDR3, the DNA is TGTGCCAGCAGCCCCGGGACTAGCGGGAGAGGGGAGACCCAGTACTTC. The full variable domain, its missing parts supplied by reference TRBV25-1 and TRBJ2-5, is EADIYQTPRYLVIGTGKKITLECSQTMGHDKMYWYQQDPGMELHLIHYSYGVNSTEKGDLSSESTVSRIRTEHFPLTLESARPSHTSQYLCASSPGTSGRGETQYFGPGTRLLVL.

In its sample, this clonotype was seen many times. The CDR3 region has the DNA TGCAGTGCTAGAGATCAACCGACCAATGAAAAACTGTTTTTT. Translation gives CSARDQPTNEKLFF. The V gene is TRBV20-1, the J gene TRBJ1-4; D gene unclear. Trimming stripped 0 bases from V and 5 bases from J, with 10 bases between. The germline V gene has CDR1 DFQATT and CDR2 SNEGSKA (reference sequence). This CDR3 contains 14 residues.

The V call is TRBV4-1, the J call TRBJ1-5; tentative D call: TRBD1 (6 bases). The CDR3 has 14 amino acids. V was clipped by 2 bases and J by 8 bases, with 13 bases between them. Germline loops: CDR1 MGHRA, CDR2 YSYEKL. Written as DNA, the CDR3 is TGCGCCAGCAGCCAAACAGGGCGAGTGGAGCCCCAGCATTTT. It codes for CASSQTGRVEPQHF.

This clonotype has a count of ten or more. This rearrangement joins TRBV29-1 to TRBJ2-3; TRBD2 might be the D (5 bases). CDR1 and CDR2 from the germline V gene are SQVTM and ANQGSEA. The CDR3 is made up of 12 amino acids. V was cut by 7 bases and J by 3 bases, with 11 bases left in between. The CDR3 region is CSGELGTDTQYF. The DNA for the CDR3 is TGCAGCGGGGAGCTAGGGACAGATACGCAGTATTTT.

This chain links TRBV7-3 with TRBJ2-7; D might be TRBD2 (6 bases). The germline CDR1 and CDR2 sequences are SGHTA and FQGTGA. The CDR3 runs 16 residues. Trimming cost V 4 bases and J 7 bases, with 23 bases left between them. CDR3 in DNA: TGTGCCAGCAGCTCAGGCGGGATCTCAGGGAATAGGGAGCAGTACTTC. Residues: CASSSGGISGNREQYF.

This clonotype was detected ten times or more. The DNA for the CDR3 is TGCAGTGCTAGCGCCCCGGGACTGACAGATACGCAGTATTTT. As protein: CSASAPGLTDTQYF. The genes are TRBV20-1 and TRBJ2-3, with D perhaps TRBD2 (6 bases). V was pared by 3 bases and J by 3 bases, with 13 bases between. CDR1 is DFQATT and CDR2 is SNEGSKA in the germline V gene (reference sequence). The length of the CDR3 is 14 residues.

This clonotype was counted many times. V usage is TRBV19 and J usage is TRBJ2-2; D unresolved. CDR1 and CDR2 from the germline V gene are LNHDA and SQIVND (reference sequence). Trimming left V 4 bases short and J 7 bases short, with 10 bases between. The CDR3 has 13 amino acids. Here the CDR3 reads CASSTKYYGELFF. The CDR3 coding sequence is TGTGCCAGTAGTACAAAATACTACGGGGAGCTGTTTTTT. The complete variable domain, with remaining parts taken from reference TRBV19 and TRBJ2-2, reads DGGITQSPKYLFRKEGQNVTLSCEQNLNHDAMYWYRQDPGQGLRLIYYSQIVNDFQKGDIAEGYSVSREKKESFPLTVTSAQKNPTAFYLCASSTKYYGELFFGEGSRLTVL.

Details on this clonotype: The conserved closing phenylalanine or tryptophan is absent in this CDR3, likely reflecting a read error. No DNA is shown, since the ends of the CDR3 on it are uncertain; the CDR3 is the one TCRdb lists. This sequence joins TRBV3-1 and TRBJ1-1; TRBD1 was called by the table and not checked on the DNA. Germline V gene sequence: CDR1 LGHDT, CDR2 YNNKEL (reference sequence). The CDR3 spans 11 residues, counting both ends. CDR3 protein: CASSQDRVALL.

The sample holds many counts of this clonotype. J is TRBJ1-6 and V is TRBV3-1; D is possibly TRBD1 (5 bases). The CDR3 is 15 amino acids. V was shortened by 1 base and J by 5 bases, with 9 bases between the two germline ends. In germline, CDR1 is LGHDT, CDR2 YNNKEL (reference sequence). DNA of the CDR3: TGTGCCAGCAGCCAAGGAGGGGTAGATAATTCACCCCTCCACTTT. Amino acid sequence: CASSQGGVDNSPLHF.

The gene calls are TRBV2 and TRBJ2-7, with TRBD1 as a possible D gene (6 bases). Trimming removed 2 bases at V and 3 bases at J, with 20 bases between. The CDR3 extends over 17 amino acids. The germline V gene encodes CDR1 SNHLY and CDR2 FYNNEI. The CDR3 spells CASSEMGWAGDDYEQYF. In DNA, the CDR3 is TGTGCCAGCAGTGAAATGGGGTGGGCAGGGGATGACTACGAGCAGTACTTC.